Sequencing of this TCR beta chain was carried out in a study of shared clonotypes between healthy human individuals. The study's findings and limits: It was observed that roughly 5.4% of naive CD4 clonotypes were shared across several donors. Naive subsets typically showed greater estimated richness than memory subsets.

After removal of 3 bases from V and 0 bases from J, the junction contained 11 bases not matched to a gene. Germline V gene lookup returns CDR1 SGHDT and CDR2 YYEEEE. This CDR3 contains 19 residues. Original handling: Owing to the provision of junction-only sequences devoid of quality scores by immunoSEQ, filtering differed. The method was immunoSEQ multiplex PCR; TCRdb's version includes in-frame clones alone and lacks a portion of them. That table gives V, J and clone size, and the DNA gave D and trimming. The table shows 950,000 to 1,100,000 clones, with roughly 80% occurring only once. Concerning this clone itself: The target antigen is unknown.

The chain employs TRBV5-6 and TRBJ2-4; 11 bases map to TRBD1. Sequencing input: memory CD4+ T cells sorted from blood. Stated subset: CD45RA-negative fraction. The TCR was taken from a man younger than 30 in good health. The CDR3, as DNA: TGTGCCAGCAGCTCCGGGACAGGGGGTATGCTGGAAGCCAAAAACATTCAGTACTTC. Protein product: CASSSGTGGMLEAKNIQYF. Together with reference TRBV5-6 and TRBJ2-4, the CDR3 gives the full variable domain: DAGVTQSPTHLIKTRGQQVTLRCSPKSGHDTVSWYQQALGQGPQFIFQYYEEEERQRGNFPDRFSGHQFPNYSSELNVNALLLGDSALYLCASSSGTGGMLEAKNIQYFGAGTRLSVL.